The clone carrying this TCR beta chain was counted a few times. This sample is part of a study of early T cells in non-severe SARS-CoV-2 infection. TCRdb independently ran MiXCR on the 5' RACE reads; one entry per CDR3 protein. Here the sample spans about 77,000 distinct CDR3 sequences, over 8.5% being singletons. CDR3 size: 13 residues. Germline V gives CDR1 KGHDR, CDR2 SFDVKD. V was shortened by 0 bases and J by 13 bases, with 12 bases between the two germline ends. The TCR was taken from an adult who was a healthcare worker with PCR-confirmed SARS-CoV-2 infection or an uninfected control (not recorded which). V usage is TRBV24-1 and J usage is TRBJ2-1; D remains ambiguous. Sequencing used whole blood. CDR3 residues: CATSDLHIPRQFF. CDR3 sequence (DNA): TGTGCCACCAGTGATTTGCACATCCCCCGTCAGTTCTTC.